The sequence of this TCR beta chain was determined in a study of shared clonotypes between healthy human individuals. In the study overall: For every donor, three CD4 naive, three CD4 memory, two CD8 naive and one CD8 memory plates were used. Study-wide findings and caveats: Specimens sampled were limited to blood, with tissue repertoires likely differing.

All donors were Caucasian adults living in Nashville, Tennessee. Several immunoSEQ plates received, in even portions, the genomic DNA of each subset. The protocol was immunoSEQ multiplex PCR, while the TCRdb copy is restricted to in-frame clones and leaves out a portion. The table records some 900,000 clones, roughly 72% of them present only once. Points on this clone: The antigen is unknown.

The CDR3 extends over 14 amino acids. The J segment lost 2 bases and the V segment lost 7 bases, leaving 6 bases of the junction unmatched. Per the germline V gene, CDR1 is MNHNY and CDR2 is SVGAGI (reference sequence). The TCR sequence derives from a man aged 18 to 30 in good health. The chain recombines TRBV6-6 with TRBJ2-7; 9 nucleotides match TRBD1. Source material: memory CD4+ T cells sorted from blood. As for subset: CD45RA-negative fraction. CDR3 in DNA: TGTGCCAGCACGGTGACAGGGGGTGCCTACGAGCAGTACTTC. It is translated as CASTVTGGAYEQYF.